This T cell receptor (beta chain) stems from a study of cytomegalovirus exposure and HLA in healthy donors. General study points: Altogether, 160 or so TCR beta chains were recorded as cytomegalovirus-associated. Links to common viral pathogens appeared, in a later analysis, for several of the most significant clusters. Accurate predictions that matched the HLA-A and HLA-B alleles of most subjects were reportedly made from TCR beta sequences. The Asian-associated ancestry cluster reportedly had fewer N-insertions than the roughly 700-donor mean in a later analysis.

The PCR ran on 60 Vbeta and 13 Jbeta primers. Assay used: immunoSEQ multiplex PCR; TCRdb lists only in-frame clones, some missing. This sample's clone table lists approximately 52,000 clones. This CDR3 has 16 residues. Germline-derived CDR1 and CDR2 are LNHDA and SQIVND (reference sequence). The trim removed 2 bases at V and 2 bases at J, leaving 4 bases unmatched. With regard to this clone: Its target is unknown.

This TCR was sampled from a man between 45 and 60 years old in good health and CMV-seropositive. The J gene is TRBJ1-5, the V gene TRBV19, with 9 nucleotides matching TRBD1. The sample was PBMCs. This CDR3 is CASSITGGTGNQPQHF. The CDR3 region has the DNA TGTGCCAGTAGTATAACAGGGGGCACCGGCAATCAGCCCCAGCATTTT.